The 28 T cell receptor beta chains in this list originate from one sample, sequenced in a study of cytomegalovirus exposure and HLA in healthy donors. With 60 Vbeta and 13 Jbeta primers, the PCR was carried out. The table came from immunoSEQ multiplex PCR; TCRdb's copy has only in-frame clones and leaves some out. The data show about 110,000 clones, around 64% seen once. Sequences were obtained from PBMCs. All receptors derive from a woman aged 30 to 39 in good health and CMV-seronegative.

This chain uses TRBV28 with TRBJ2-7; D unresolved. V lost 5 bases, J lost 0 bases, and 11 bases lay in between. The CDR3 length is 14 residues. Germline CDR1 is MDHEN and CDR2 is SYDVKM. The CDR3 DNA sequence: TGTGCCAGCAGTCAGACTCAGAGCTCCTACGAGCAGTACTTC. It encodes CASSQTQSSYEQYF.

This chain joins TRBV7-9 and TRBJ1-1; D might be TRBD1 (5 bases). CDR1 and CDR2 from the germline V gene are SEHNR and FQNEAQ (reference sequence). The CDR3 loop spans 12 amino acids. Trimming shortened V by 6 bases and J by 10 bases, and 15 bases separated the two germline ends. CDR3 DNA sequence: TGTGCCAGCAGTTACGAGGGACTATTAGCTTTCTTT. Amino acid sequence: CASSYEGLLAFF.

The J gene is TRBJ1-2, the V gene TRBV6-5; 8 nucleotides line up with TRBD1. Germline V gene data show CDR1 as MNHEY and CDR2 as SVGAGI. This CDR3 spans 16 amino acids. The V gene end was trimmed by 2 bases and the J gene end by 4 bases; junction bases not matched to a gene: 9. The CDR3 protein is CASSYGLRGPFYGYTF. CDR3 nucleotides: TGTGCCAGCAGTTACGGGCTCAGGGGGCCCTTCTATGGCTACACCTTC.

The chain couples TRBV15 to TRBJ2-7; D gene uncertain. In germline, CDR1 is LNHNV, CDR2 YYDKDF (reference sequence). This CDR3 has 13 amino acids. Trimming shortened V by 0 bases and J by 2 bases, and 5 bases separated the two germline ends. The CDR3 DNA reads as TGTGCCACCAGCAGAGATTTCACCTACGAGCAGTACTTC. Protein product: CATSRDFTYEQYF. The full variable domain, its missing parts supplied by reference TRBV15 and TRBJ2-7, is DAMVIQNPRYQVTQFGKPVTLSCSQTLNHNVMYWYQQKSSQAPKLLFHYYDKDFNNEADTPDNFQSRRPNTSFCFLDIRSPGLGDTAMYLCATSRDFTYEQYFGPGTRLTVT.

The chain combines TRBV19 with TRBJ1-2, with D possibly TRBD1 on 6 matching bases. There are 14 residues in the CDR3. Germline V lookup: CDR1 LNHDA, CDR2 SQIVND (reference sequence). V shed 7 bases and J shed 4 bases, with 16 bases lying between them. The DNA for the CDR3 is TGTGCCAGTATGGACACAGGGAGAAGCTATGGCTACACCTTC. Amino acids: CASMDTGRSYGYTF.

This chain joins TRBV9 and TRBJ2-5; 13 nucleotides line up with TRBD2. The J segment lost 5 bases and the V segment lost 0 bases, leaving 4 bases of the junction unmatched. The germline V gene encodes CDR1 SGDLS and CDR2 YYNGEE. This CDR3 contains 16 residues. The CDR3 region has the DNA TGTGCCAGCAGCGTAGGTGGGGGACTAGCGGGGGAGACCCAGTACTTC. This codes for CASSVGGGLAGETQYF.

The V gene is TRBV5-4, the J gene TRBJ2-7; D is perhaps TRBD2 (6 bases). Looked up from germline, CDR1 is SGHNT and CDR2 is YYREEE (reference sequence). Trimming took 4 bases from V and 3 from J, leaving 14 bases between them. The CDR3 sequence is 14 residues long. The CDR3 here is CASSTAGLNYEQYF. Written as DNA, the CDR3 is TGTGCCAGCAGCACGGCGGGACTGAACTACGAGCAGTACTTC. The variable domain in full, with the rest retrieved from reference TRBV5-4 and TRBJ2-7, is ETGVTQSPTHLIKTRGQQVTLRCSSQSGHNTVSWYQQALGQGPQFIFQYYREEENGRGNFPPRFSGLQFPNYSSELNVNALELDDSALYLCASSTAGLNYEQYFGPGTRLTVT.

The rearrangement uses TRBV14 and TRBJ2-3, with 11 bases that match TRBD2. Unmatched junction bases numbered 8, after V lost 0 bases and J lost 6 bases. Germline CDR1 and CDR2: SGHDN and FVKESK. There are 17 residues in the CDR3. The CDR3 region is CASSQDELAGVADTQYF. The DNA of the CDR3 is TGTGCCAGCAGCCAAGATGAACTAGCGGGAGTGGCGGATACGCAGTATTTT.

V gene TRBV4-1 combines with J gene TRBJ1-6; possible D gene TRBD1, 5 bases. This CDR3 region has 14 residues. Germline CDR1 reads MGHRA; CDR2 reads YSYEKL. Trimming removed 0 bases from V and 9 bases from J, with 9 bases in between. CDR3 DNA: TGCGCCAGCAGCCAAGATCGACAGATTTCACCCCTCCACTTT. It yields the protein CASSQDRQISPLHF.

The rearrangement links TRBV5-6 to TRBJ1-6, with D perhaps TRBD1 (6 bases). Germline V gives CDR1 SGHDT, CDR2 YYEEEE. The CDR3 covers 15 residues. Deletions cut 2 bases from V and 4 bases from J, with 10 bases between. The DNA of the CDR3 is TGTGCCAGCAGCTTACCACAGGGTTATAATTCACCCCTCCACTTT. It is translated as CASSLPQGYNSPLHF.

The V gene is TRBV28, the J gene TRBJ1-2; no clear D gene. The V end lost 6 bases, the J end lost 2 bases, and 13 bases lay between the germline ends. The CDR3 is 14 amino acids. Germline CDR1 and CDR2: MDHEN and SYDVKM. The DNA for the CDR3 is TGTGCCAGCAGCATCTTTCCTACGAACTATGGCTACACCTTC. Translating gives CASSIFPTNYGYTF.

In this sample, this clone turned up a few times. The sample has other DNA sequences that encode this CDR3 too. This chain links TRBV18 with TRBJ2-5, with no clear D. Germline V gives CDR1 KGHSH, CDR2 LQKENI. V dropped 1 base and J dropped 3 bases, with 3 bases sitting between them. The CDR3 is made up of 12 amino acids. In DNA, the CDR3 is TGTGCCAGCTCACCACGCGAAGAGACCCAGTACTTC. Translating it yields CASSPREETQYF.

The V gene is TRBV5-1, the J gene TRBJ1-1; D is perhaps TRBD1 (5 bases). CDR3 length equals 15 residues. CDR1 is SGHRS and CDR2 is YFSETQ in the germline V gene. Trimming removed 2 bases at V and 0 bases at J, with 11 bases between. The CDR3 loop reads CASSFQGSVNTEAFF. CDR3 in DNA: TGCGCCAGCAGCTTCCAGGGTAGTGTGAACACTGAAGCTTTCTTT.

This chain connects TRBV4-2 to TRBJ2-7; D is unclear. The germline gives CDR1 LGHNA, CDR2 YNFKEQ. The CDR3 runs 13 residues. V was shortened by 3 bases and J by 3 bases, with 9 bases between the two germline ends. The CDR3 DNA reads TGTGCCAGCAGCCACGCGGTCAACTACGAGCAGTACTTC. This codes for CASSHAVNYEQYF.

This clone was seen a few times. This rearrangement joins TRBV30 to TRBJ2-5; TRBD1 agrees at 7 bases. Germline CDR1 and CDR2: GTSNPN and SVGIG (reference sequence). V shed 3 bases and J 1 base; nucleotides not matched to a gene: 14. CDR3 length equals 17 residues. The CDR3 coding sequence is TGTGCCTGGAGCGCACAGGGGAGCATGGGGTCCCAAGAGACCCAGTACTTC. It yields the protein CAWSAQGSMGSQETQYF.

This chain links TRBV28 with TRBJ2-4; 9 bases line up with TRBD1. CDR3 length: 15 amino acids. The germline CDR1 and CDR2 sequences are MDHEN and SYDVKM. The ends lost 3 bases at V and 5 bases at J; junction bases unmatched: 5. CDR3 loop: CASSLGQGGQNIQYF. The CDR3 DNA is TGTGCCAGCAGTTTGGGACAGGGAGGCCAAAACATTCAGTACTTC.

This clone was seen once. The chain links TRBV28 to TRBJ1-1; possible D gene TRBD1, 6 bases. V lost 10 bases to trimming and J lost 7 bases, with 13 bases between them. This CDR3 contains 11 residues. The germline V gene has CDR1 MDHEN and CDR2 SYDVKM. The CDR3 DNA sequence: TGTGCCACAGGACAGATCTTTGAAGCTTTCTTT. As protein: CATGQIFEAFF.

This clone turned up a few times. The genes are TRBV7-2 and TRBJ2-7; 7 positions agree with TRBD2. The CDR3 has 14 amino acids. CDR1 SGHTA and CDR2 FQGNSA come from the germline V gene. With V trimmed by 6 bases and J by 4 bases, 9 bases remained unmatched. In DNA form, the CDR3 reads TGTGCCAGCAGTCAGCCCGGGAGGACATACGAGCAGTACTTC. Its translation: CASSQPGRTYEQYF. The variable domain in full, with the rest retrieved from reference TRBV7-2 and TRBJ2-7, is GAGVSQSPSNKVTEKGKDVELRCDPISGHTALYWYRQSLGQGLEFLIYFQGNSAPDKSGLPSDRFSAERTGGSVSTLTIQRTQQEDSAVYLCASSQPGRTYEQYFGPGTRLTVT.

The CDR3 loop reads CASRRTGGSNEQFF. The CDR3 DNA follows: TGTGCCAGCAGGCGGACAGGGGGTTCCAATGAGCAGTTCTTC. The rearrangement joins TRBV28 to TRBJ2-1; 10 bases match TRBD1. The CDR3 runs to 14 residues. Germline CDR1 is MDHEN and CDR2 is SYDVKM. V lost 6 bases to trimming and J lost 6 bases; unmatched junction nucleotides: 5.

The chain couples TRBV18 to TRBJ2-2, with 7 bases fitting TRBD2. The V segment lost 3 bases and the J segment 5 bases; nucleotides outside the gene matches: 6. The CDR3 is made up of 15 amino acids. Germline assignment: CDR1 KGHSH and CDR2 LQKENI. DNA for the CDR3: TGTGCCAGCTCACCGCCGGGAGGAGAAACCGGGGAGCTGTTTTTT. Protein sequence: CASSPPGGETGELFF.

The chain uses TRBV20-1 and TRBJ1-2; possibly TRBD1 for D (6 bases). The V and J ends lost 5 bases and 6 bases respectively, with 10 bases between them. The CDR3 runs 11 residues. The germline V gene has CDR1 DFQATT and CDR2 SNEGSKA (reference sequence). The DNA for the CDR3 is TGCAGTGCTGGGCCAGGGGATGGCTACACCTTC. It yields the protein CSAGPGDGYTF.

This clone was seen a single time. The CDR3 spells CASSIGLISYEQYF. CDR3 in DNA: TGTGCCAGCAGTATAGGACTAATATCCTACGAGCAGTACTTC. The chain uses TRBV28 and TRBJ2-7; possibly TRBD2 for D (6 bases). The CDR3 contains 14 residues. CDR1 MDHEN and CDR2 SYDVKM come from the germline V gene. V was clipped by 5 bases and J by 1 base, with 12 bases between them.

The chain couples TRBV27 to TRBJ2-7; 8 nucleotides match TRBD2. V lost 2 bases to trimming and J lost 6 bases; unmatched junction nucleotides: 9. Germline assignment: CDR1 MNHEY and CDR2 SMNVEV (reference sequence). The CDR3 has 15 amino acids. In nucleotides, the CDR3 is TGTGCCAGCAGTTTAATGGCGGGAGGTTCTCTCGAGCAGTACTTC. Translating gives CASSLMAGGSLEQYF.

This clone occurred a few times. V is TRBV28 and J is TRBJ2-7, with 11 positions matching TRBD2. The CDR3 sequence is 13 residues long. Germline V gene data show CDR1 as MDHEN and CDR2 as SYDVKM. V lost 4 bases to trimming and J lost 6 bases; unmatched junction nucleotides: 2. The CDR3 bases are TGTGCCAGCAGTTGGGGGACTAGCGGCGAGCAGTACTTC. This translates into CASSWGTSGEQYF.

This chain links TRBV10-3 with TRBJ2-2; TRBD2 matches at 8 bases. Trimming cost V 3 bases and J 1 base; bases outside gene matches: 4. Germline loops: CDR1 ENHRY, CDR2 SYGVKD. The CDR3 has 16 amino acids. The CDR3 nucleotides read TGTGCCATCAGTGATTTGCTAGCGGGGAACACCGGGGAGCTGTTTTTT. Translating gives CAISDLLAGNTGELFF.

This chain links TRBV28 with TRBJ1-5; a possible D gene is TRBD1 (6 bases). This CDR3 region has 15 residues. Germline-derived CDR1 and CDR2 are MDHEN and SYDVKM. The V and J ends lost 5 bases and 1 base respectively, with 12 bases between them. The CDR3 DNA is TGTGCCAGCAGTCCGACAGGACAGAGCAATCAGCCCCAGCATTTT. It specifies CASSPTGQSNQPQHF.

This clone appeared a few times. This chain joins TRBV5-6 and TRBJ1-1; perhaps TRBD1 as D (6 bases). Trimming took 1 base from V and 1 from J, leaving 11 bases between them. In germline, CDR1 is SGHDT, CDR2 YYEEEE. The CDR3 totals 15 residues. The CDR3 here is CASSLFGGRNTEAFF. In DNA, the CDR3 is TGTGCCAGCAGCTTGTTTGGGGGCCGGAACACTGAAGCTTTCTTT.

V gene TRBV4-1 combines with J gene TRBJ2-5; D gene unclear. The CDR3 runs to 16 residues. CDR1 and CDR2 (germline): MGHRA, YSYEKL. Trimming left V 0 bases short and J 0 bases short, with 11 bases between. The CDR3 spells CASSQEGKAHQETQYF. The CDR3 DNA is TGCGCCAGCAGCCAAGAGGGCAAGGCGCACCAAGAGACCCAGTACTTC.